The present entry profiles one T cell receptor (beta chain) with its context. The antigen is undetermined. The authors made the TRB cDNA libraries by 5' RACE using UMI labels. For each CDR3 protein, TCRdb gives one entry from its re-call of the 5' RACE reads, without DNA. The listing records some 61,000 distinct CDR3 sequences. The data are from a study of CXCR3-negative and CXCR3-positive naive CD8 T cells. General study results and limits: Comparison of naive CXCR3-negative and CXCR3-positive cells revealed similar TRBV-TRBJ usage, while memory cells differed. Comparably high diversity was seen in both naive subsets, and much lower diversity in memory CD8+ cells.

The authors gated naive CD8+ T cells as CD45RO-CCR7+CD27+CD95-. The specimen sequenced was naive CXCR3- CD8+ T cells from blood. The subset: CD45RO-CCR7+CD27+CD95- naive CD8+ T cells lacking CXCR3 (TNR3-). This TCR was recovered from a human donor in good health. Some clones in this sample may be carry-over from other donors' samples.

The CDR3 region is CASSFGLAGRTDTQYF. This sequence joins TRBV5-1 and TRBJ2-3. Germline loops: CDR1 SGHRS, CDR2 YFSETQ. The CDR3 is made up of 16 amino acids.